Reported below is one T cell receptor (beta chain). Its antigen remains unknown. The CDR3 is 16 residues long. CDR1 SGDLS and CDR2 YYNGEE come from the germline V gene. V was pared by 3 bases and J by 13 bases, with 17 bases of the junction left unmatched. The sample comes from a study of STAT5B mutations in CD4+ large granular lymphocyte leukemia. Whole-study findings and limits: Data were not HLA-matched across samples.

TCRdb's table, derived via immunoSEQ multiplex PCR, lists solely in-frame clones and lacks some. The sample has more than 20,000 clones, around 75% seen once. The TCR sequence derives from a human donor in good health. The chain is built from TRBV9 and TRBJ2-2; 8 positions match TRBD2. The sequencing sample was made of CD4+ T cells from blood buffy coats. CDR3: CASSARTSWAEEGLFF. The CDR3 bases are TGTGCCAGCAGCGCGCGGACTAGCTGGGCCGAGGAGGGGCTGTTTTTT.